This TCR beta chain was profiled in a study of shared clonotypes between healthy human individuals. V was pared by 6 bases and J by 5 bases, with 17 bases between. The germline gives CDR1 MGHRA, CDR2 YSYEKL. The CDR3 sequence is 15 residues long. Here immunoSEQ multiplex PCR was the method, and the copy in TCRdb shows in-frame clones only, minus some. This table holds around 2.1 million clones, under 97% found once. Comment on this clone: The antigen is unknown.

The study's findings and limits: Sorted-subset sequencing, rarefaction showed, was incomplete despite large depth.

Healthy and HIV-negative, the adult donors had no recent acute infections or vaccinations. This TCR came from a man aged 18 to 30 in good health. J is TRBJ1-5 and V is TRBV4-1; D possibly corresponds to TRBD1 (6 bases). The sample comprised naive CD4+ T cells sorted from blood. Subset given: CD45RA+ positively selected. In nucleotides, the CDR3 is TGCGCCAGCAGGGCAACAGGGAGTCCGGATCAGCCCCAGCATTTT. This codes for CASRATGSPDQPQHF.